This T cell receptor beta chain emerged from a study of response to subunit inactivated influenza vaccine. Study-wide points: It was suggested by the authors that few new T cells are recruited by each seasonal influenza vaccination.

This clonotype has at least ten counts. What it recognizes is unknown. Trimming stripped 5 bases from V and 0 bases from J, with 11 bases between. The CDR3 runs 14 residues. MiXCR, run by TCRdb on the RT-PCR reads, gives a single entry per CDR3 protein. The data contain under 550,000 distinct CDR3 sequences, about 8% of them singletons. This TCR was sampled from a man aged 50 to 69 who received an inactivated influenza vaccine. The chain links TRBV12-3 or TRBV12-4 to TRBJ2-7; D is uncertain. Sequencing used PBMCs from blood, obtained roughly 24 months after vaccination. The chain's CDR3 is CASSRVPDSYEQYF. DNA of the CDR3: TGTGCCAGCAGTCGGGTTCCTGACTCCTACGAGCAGTACTTC.